This T cell receptor beta chain was obtained from a study of shared clonotypes between healthy human individuals. Overall study findings and caveats: Represented genetic and exposure-history diversity was restricted by having few donors.

As to this clone: What it binds is unknown.

The CDR3 covers 15 residues. Germline V lookup: CDR1 SGHTA, CDR2 FQGNSA. V lost 1 base and J lost 4, with 13 bases in between. What was sequenced on ten immunoSEQ deep assay plates was unsorted PBMC DNA. How the authors handled the data: Junction-only immunoSEQ sequences carried no quality scores, so filtering differed. The repertoire was sequenced with immunoSEQ multiplex PCR; TCRdb's copy has only in-frame clones and lacks some. Clonal size and the V and J genes are those of that table, whereas D and trimming came from the DNA. The sample consists of roughly 490,000 clones, about 82% of them appearing once. Donors, healthy HIV-negative adults, lacked recent acute infections or vaccinations.

The chain has TRBV7-2 and TRBJ1-2; D gene ambiguous. The sequence was obtained from a woman aged 40 to 50 in good health. Some clones in this sample may be carry-over from other donors' samples. The sample was PBMCs. CDR3: CASSLGSGSTYGYTF. The CDR3 nucleotides read TGTGCCAGCAGCTTAGGGTCGGGGTCGACCTATGGCTACACCTTC.